The clone carrying this T cell receptor (beta chain) was counted many times. The entry originates in a study of regulatory T cells in long-lasting Graves disease. The CDR3 runs 16 residues. V was pared by 6 bases and J by 2 bases, with 12 bases of the junction left unmatched. Germline V CDR1 and CDR2: SGHRS, YFSETQ. The authors built TCR beta libraries using iRepertoire HTBI primers and Arm-PCR of CDR3 regions. TCRdb passed the multiplex PCR reads through MiXCR, listing each CDR3 protein once. The sample lists a few hundred thousand distinct CDR3 sequences; roughly 16% were seen once. Regarding time point: newly diagnosed GD, antithyroid drugs for less than 3 months. RNA extracted from PBMCs served as the sequencing template. This sample also appeared in a second study, on T cells in Graves' hyperthyroidism and ophthalmopathy.

The input for sequencing was peripheral blood mononuclear cells (PBMCs), taken at new diagnosis, from a patient treated with antithyroid drugs. The chain carries TRBV5-1 and TRBJ1-2, with 8 bases that match TRBD1. This receptor was obtained from a woman younger than 30 with Graves disease. CDR3 loop: CASIVTPGQENYGYTF. The CDR3 nucleotides read TGCGCCAGCATCGTCACCCCGGGACAGGAGAACTATGGCTACACCTTC.